This T cell receptor beta chain was identified in a study of shared clonotypes between healthy human individuals (dated by TCRdb to 2020 to 2021). As for the study more broadly: A couple of women and three men aged 18 to 49 years were included in the cohort. For each donor, CD4 naive and CD4 memory were each given three plates, CD8 naive was given two plates, and CD8 memory was given one plate. The study deeply sequenced blood TCR repertoires of five healthy adults to estimate repertoire size and the extent of clonotype sharing between individuals. Libraries were prepared and TCR repertoires were sequenced by different laboratories using diverse techniques, in order to increase sequencing depth and limit assay-specific biases. Per donor, leukapheresis produced somewhere between about 0.9 and 9.5 billion PBMCs. What the study reported, not specific to this receptor: Based on pairwise subsampling, the degree of clonotype sharing among donors was expected to be affected by sequencing depth. Approximately 5% of naive CD4, 3.5% of naive CD8, about 2.5% of memory CD4, and about 0.4% of memory CD8 clonotypes were shared across four donors. Sampling was restricted to blood, and TCR repertoires in tissues likely differ from the TCR repertoires found in blood. The genetic and exposure-history diversity represented was limited by the small number of donors. Larger estimated clonotype richness was generally found for naive subsets than for memory subsets. Compared with non-shared clonotypes, clonotypes shared by all four sorted-subset donors had higher generation probabilities. Incomplete sequencing was indicated by rarefaction of sorted-subset datasets, despite the large sequencing depth.

With respect to this clone: It lacks a known antigen. Per-base quality was not reported, and no clone a single base away is much larger than it.

CD8 naive samples consisted of CD45RO-negative cells that were positively selected for CCR7, yielding a CD45RA+CCR7+ population without TemRA cells. Donors were healthy HIV-negative adults with no recently reported acute infections or vaccinations. All donors were Caucasian adults living in Nashville, Tennessee, USA. Blood was collected by leukapheresis, and PBMCs were isolated by Ficoll-Histopaque density gradient centrifugation and then cryopreserved in liquid nitrogen vapor phase. Purity and quantity of every magnetically sorted T cell population were checked by analytical flow cytometry. Each sorted fraction had its genomic DNA isolated and then quantified by UV absorbance on a Nanodrop 2000c. Using the deep immunoSEQ assay, multiplex PCR amplified TCR CDR3 regions from genomic DNA. Genomic DNA extracted from each cell subset was distributed evenly over all wells of several immunoSEQ 96-well plates, and each plate served as one replicate. For sorted subsets, roughly 200 ng genomic DNA, equal to tens of thousands of T cell genomes, was loaded into each replicate PCR. The purified libraries were quantified using a Qubit 3.0 fluorometer, sized with a Bioanalyzer 2100, and then quantified again using the KAPA Library Quantification kit. Every immunoSEQ 96-well plate was sequenced on a dedicated single-read 150-cycle Illumina NextSeq 550 flow cell. On the study's bioinformatics: Because only junctional sequences without quality scores were contained in the immunoSEQ output, filtering matching that applied to full-length reads could not be performed. To assign V/J genes and CDR3, sequences were annotated against IMGT germline references using PyIR, a Python wrapper for IgBLAST v1.9. Reads with weak V/J assignments (E-value above 1e-6), missing CDR3, stop codons, out-of-frame junctions, or ambiguous translated residues were removed. A V3J clonotype was defined by an identical inferred V gene, J gene, and CDR3 amino acid sequence. To compute the percentage overlap between repertoires, the number of shared unique clonotypes was divided by the size of the smaller repertoire. RTK rarefaction, the Chao1 estimator, and Recon v2.1 estimates of unobserved clonotypes were used to assess repertoire richness. OLGA was used to compute generation probabilities for all TCRbeta clonotypes that the gDNA method yielded from a few donors. This is the immuneACCESS table as TCRdb keeps it, with only in-frame sequences that have V and J called. A part of the clones is gone; compared with another copy, unresolved V genes explain less than half, and the rest is unexplained. Clone size and V and J calls were adopted from that table, with D and trimming inferred from the DNA. Here the sample has around 2.1 million clones; just over 90% occur a single time. The ten largest make up under 2% of the sample.

Sequences MDHEN (CDR1) and SYDVKM (CDR2) are obtained from the germline V gene. The cysteine opens and the phenylalanine closes a CDR3 of 13 amino acids. The entry retains the CDR3 DNA only, 39 bases that are in frame from base 1. Trimming takes 6 bases from V and 5 bases from J, and the germline ends sit 13 bases apart. The specimen sequenced was naive CD8+ T cells from PBMCs. The sample's cell subset or site label is to be understood as: CD45RA+CCR7+. The TCR sequence derives from a man aged 18 to 30 in good health. Some clones in this sample may be carry-over from other donors' samples. Recombination connected TRBV28 to TRBJ2-5; the D gene remains uncertain. The CDR3 protein is CASSPILGETQYF. The DNA reads TGTGCCAGCAGCCCAATTTTGGGGGAGACCCAGTACTTC.